The 10 T cell receptor beta chains listed next were all sequenced from one sample in a study of response to subunit inactivated influenza vaccine. TCRdb redid the calling of the RT-PCR reads with MiXCR, one entry per CDR3 protein. The data show hundreds of thousands of distinct CDR3 sequences, about 11% seen once. The sequencing here drew on PBMCs from blood, taken on the day of vaccination. The receptors here all came from a man aged 45-65 years who received an inactivated influenza vaccine.

The V and J genes are TRBV6-5 and TRBJ2-2; 12 nucleotides line up with TRBD2. Germline lookup yields CDR1 MNHEY and CDR2 SVGAGI. This CDR3 contains 17 residues. After removal of 0 bases from V and 7 bases from J, the junction contained 6 bases not matched to a gene. CDR3 nucleotides: TGTGCCAGCAGTTACTCGCTAGCGGGAGGGCCTAGCGGGGAGCTGTTTTTT. This translates into CASSYSLAGGPSGELFF.

This clonotype occurred many times. As DNA, the CDR3 is TGTGCCAGCAGTTTTAGCGGGGGGGGCACAGATACGCAGTATTTT. It encodes CASSFSGGGTDTQYF. This rearrangement joins TRBV12-3 or TRBV12-4 to TRBJ2-3; 11 bases agree with TRBD2. Trimming at V came to 3 bases and at J to 1 base, leaving 0 bases not matched to a gene. The CDR3 is 15 residues long.

This clonotype has a handful of counts. The CDR3 sequence: CASSPPGRLGSEAFF. For the CDR3, the DNA is TGTGCCAGCTCACCACCGGGCAGGTTGGGATCTGAAGCTTTCTTT. The chain is built from TRBV18 and TRBJ1-1, with D hard to call. V shed 0 bases and J shed 6 bases, with 14 bases lying between them. Germline CDR1 reads KGHSH; CDR2 reads LQKENI. This CDR3 contains 15 residues.

This clonotype showed up just a few times. The chain uses TRBV28 and TRBJ2-3, with 9 bases matching TRBD2. The germline CDR1 and CDR2 sequences are MDHEN and SYDVKM. This CDR3 contains 16 residues. The V segment lost 2 bases and the J segment 6 bases; nucleotides outside the gene matches: 9. CDR3 region: CASSLPLAGVMDTQYF. The CDR3 coding sequence is TGTGCCAGCAGTTTACCTTTAGCGGGAGTAATGGATACGCAGTATTTT.

This clonotype was observed at least ten times. The rearrangement joins TRBV27 to TRBJ1-5; the D is unclear. The CDR3 is 14 residues long. V lost 8 bases and J 2 bases, leaving 13 bases between the germline ends. Germline loops: CDR1 MNHEY, CDR2 SMNVEV (reference sequence). CDR3 DNA sequence: TGTGCCAGCCGAAAGGGCTGGGGCAATCAGCCCCAGCATTTT. Amino acid sequence: CASRKGWGNQPQHF.

This clonotype has more than one count but fewer than ten. One end of the junction fails to match germline, which may point to a read error. V is TRBV2 and J is TRBJ2-1; possible D gene TRBD1, 6 bases. CDR1 SNHLY and CDR2 FYNNEI come from the germline V gene. The CDR3 totals 12 residues. The CDR3 loop is CASSEGRAGELF. Written as DNA, the CDR3 is TGTGCCAGCAGTGAAGGCCGGGCAGGGGAACTCTTC.

In this sample, this clonotype turned up a few times. This chain connects TRBV30 to TRBJ2-7, with D perhaps TRBD2 (7 bases). Trimming stripped 7 bases from V and 3 bases from J, with 22 bases between. Germline V gene sequence: CDR1 GTSNPN, CDR2 SVGIG (reference sequence). This CDR3 is built from 15 residues. DNA for the CDR3: TGTGCCTCATATTGGACGAGGGGGGGTAACTACGAGCAGTACTTC. Amino acid sequence: CASYWTRGGNYEQYF. Variable domain in full (rest from reference TRBV30 and TRBJ2-7): SQTIHQWPATLVQPVGSPLSLECTVEGTSNPNLYWYRQAAGRGLQLLFYSVGIGQISSEVPQNLSASRPQDRQFILSSKKLLLSDSGFYLCASYWTRGGNYEQYFGPGTRLTVT.

This clonotype was counted only a few times. The DNA of the CDR3 is TGCGCCAGCAGCCAAGGGCAGGGGCTAACTAATGAAAAACTGTTTTTT. It codes for CASSQGQGLTNEKLFF. The chain links TRBV4-1 to TRBJ1-4; possible D gene TRBD1, 6 bases. Between the trimmed V and J ends, which lost 1 base and 1 base, there was a span of 10 bases. The CDR3 is 16 residues long. Germline V gives CDR1 MGHRA, CDR2 YSYEKL.

This clonotype was observed many times. CDR3 nucleotides: TGTGCCAGCAGCTTAGCCAGGCTACCCTCTAACTATGGCTACACCTTC. Translated: CASSLARLPSNYGYTF. The chain links TRBV7-8 to TRBJ1-2; no firm D call. The CDR3 loop spans 16 amino acids. The germline V gene has CDR1 SGHVS and CDR2 FQNEAQ. Trimming cost V 0 bases and J 0 bases, with 11 bases left between them. The full variable domain, rest sourced from reference TRBV7-8 and TRBJ1-2, is GAGVSQSPRYKVAKRGQDVALRCDPISGHVSLFWYQQALGQGPEFLTYFQNEAQLDKSGLPSDRFFAERPEGSVSTLKIQRTQQEDSAVYLCASSLARLPSNYGYTFGSGTRLTVV.

This clonotype showed up just a few times. The chain is built from TRBV20-1 and TRBJ2-2; D is possibly TRBD2 (6 bases). Per the germline V gene, CDR1 is DFQATT and CDR2 is SNEGSKA (reference sequence). V lost 3 bases and J 4 bases, leaving 18 bases between the germline ends. CDR3 length: 16 amino acids. This CDR3 reads CSARVYGRGGTGELFF. CDR3 nucleotide sequence: TGCAGTGCTAGGGTATACGGGAGAGGTGGCACCGGGGAGCTGTTTTTT.